These T cell receptor beta chains were read from a single sample in a study of metastatic and nonmetastatic thyroid tumors. Using MiXCR, TCRdb re-called clones from the PCR reads. The table records 8,000 to 10,000 clones, roughly 31% of them present only once. What was sequenced was adjacent normal tissue. Receptors originate from a female donor with papillary thyroid cancer or a benign thyroid nodule (not recorded which). Some clones in this sample may be carry-over from other donors' samples. Each CDR3 is given without its conserved first and last residue. The D gene is left open where the match is weak. The listing skips clone size in some rows; elsewhere it reads once, few, many or a size class.

v_gene	j_gene	d_gene	abundance	CDR3aa
TRBV7-9	TRBJ1-1	TRBD1	medium-sized	ASSPRTGAEAF
TRBV20-1	TRBJ2-1	TRBD2	few	SARDPGLALYNEQF
TRBV9	TRBJ2-3	TRBD2	.	ASSARTSGATDTQY
TRBV16	TRBJ1-2	TRBD1	medium-sized	ASSQDRVFGGYT
TRBV12-3/TRBV12-4	TRBJ2-1	.	.	ASSFGLSTYNEQF
TRBV7-3	TRBJ1-3	TRBD1	once	ASSSQGAGNTIY
TRBV2	TRBJ2-1	.	.	ASLPSGEVSYNEQF
TRBV6-5	TRBJ1-2	.	.	ASSYQTLGGSGYT
TRBV5-6	TRBJ2-1	TRBD2	medium-sized	ASSSSGRAGNEQF
TRBV20-1	TRBJ2-7	TRBD2	.	SAPGSGLAGGPEQY
TRBV19	TRBJ2-7	TRBD1	.	ASKGQGSYEQY
TRBV20-1	TRBJ1-6	.	.	SANDFRGPSYNSPLH
TRBV6-1	TRBJ2-7	.	few	ASSPSTDEQY
TRBV28	TRBJ1-5	TRBD1	few	ASRPGGGYNQPQH
TRBV28	TRBJ2-5	.	few	ASSPRRGPETQY
TRBV3-1	TRBJ2-7	.	.	ASSQKASAREQY
TRBV20-1	TRBJ2-1	.	.	SARTGLNYNEQF
TRBV6-2/TRBV6-3	TRBJ1-6	.	.	ASSSGTSASSPLH
TRBV10-3	TRBJ1-6	TRBD1	few	AISAGTAYNSPLH
TRBV20-1	TRBJ2-7	.	.	SATHGGQRPYEQY
TRBV5-1	TRBJ1-1	.	once	ASRSQGSLTEAF
TRBV6-1	TRBJ1-5	.	few	ASSEKSANQPQH
TRBV20-1	TRBJ2-7	TRBD1	.	SALQGASYEQY
TRBV19	TRBJ1-6	.	few	ASSQEAGTDNSPLH
TRBV25-1	TRBJ1-1	TRBD1	.	ASRQGATEAF
TRBV6-1	TRBJ2-2	.	large	ASSAQPNTGELF
TRBV5-1	TRBJ2-1	TRBD2	many	ASSIGTSGSGEQF
TRBV20-1	TRBJ2-7	TRBD2	.	SAPYLAGAYEQY
TRBV9	TRBJ2-1	TRBD2	.	ASSSRTSGVRNEQF
TRBV6-1	TRBJ2-5	.	few	ASSEGVVGQETQY
TRBV24-1	TRBJ2-2	.	few	ATSEWGGGTGELF
TRBV4-3	TRBJ2-2	.	medium-sized	ASRLSVTNTGELF
TRBV29-1	TRBJ2-3	.	.	SVAGTPRTDTQY
TRBV12-3/TRBV12-4	TRBJ2-1	TRBD1	few	ASSRRQGPVSNEQF
TRBV7-9	TRBJ2-3	.	few	ASSTQIFGKDTQY
TRBV11-2	TRBJ2-2	.	.	ASGHETVLGGELF
TRBV19	TRBJ2-1	TRBD2	medium-sized	ASRFSREGRDEQF